Sequencing of this TCR beta chain was carried out in a study of shared clonotypes between healthy human individuals. Whole-study findings and limits: Unshared clonotypes carried lower generation probabilities than those common to all four donors.

Naive-designated CD8 cells lacked CD45RO, were positively enriched for CCR7, and omitted terminally differentiated effector memory CD45RA+ cells. Only in-frame clones appear in the TCRdb table, and some are missing; sequencing was by immunoSEQ multiplex PCR. The sample holds about 2.1 million clones; 93% are singletons and the top ten take 1.5% to 2%. Worth noting for this clone: As yet, its antigen is unknown.

The receptor's source is a man aged 18 to 30 in good health. Some clones in this sample may be carry-over from other donors' samples. The sequenced sample was naive CD8+ T cells from PBMCs.

In DNA, the CDR3 is TGTGCCAGCAGCCCGACTGGCGGGTACTACAATGAGCAGTTCTTC. Protein product: CASSPTGGYYNEQFF. The V and J genes are TRBV7-2 and TRBJ2-1, with a weak D call TRBD2 (5 bases). Trimming took 5 bases from V and 3 from J, leaving 14 bases between them. Germline V gene lookup returns CDR1 SGHTA and CDR2 FQGNSA. This CDR3 spans 15 amino acids.